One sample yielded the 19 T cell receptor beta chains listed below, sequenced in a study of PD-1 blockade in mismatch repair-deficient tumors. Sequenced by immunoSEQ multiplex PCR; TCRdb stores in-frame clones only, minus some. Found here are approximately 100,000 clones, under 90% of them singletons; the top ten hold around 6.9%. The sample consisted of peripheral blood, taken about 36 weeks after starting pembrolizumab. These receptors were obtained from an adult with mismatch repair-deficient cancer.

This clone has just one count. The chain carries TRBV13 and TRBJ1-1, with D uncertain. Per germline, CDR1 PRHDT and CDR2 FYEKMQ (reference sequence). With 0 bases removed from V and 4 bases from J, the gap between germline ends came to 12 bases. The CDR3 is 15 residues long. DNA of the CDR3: TGTGCCAGCAGCTTAGGCAGTCCCGAGGCCACTGAAGCTTTCTTT. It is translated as CASSLGSPEATEAFF.

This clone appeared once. The CDR3 here is CASSLGTGGEEQYF. For the CDR3, the DNA is TGTGCCAGCAGCTTAGGGACAGGGGGCGAGGAGCAGTACTTC. The chain employs TRBV11-2 and TRBJ2-7; 11 bases fit TRBD1. CDR1 and CDR2 from the germline V gene are SGHAT and FQNNGV. The CDR3 spans 14 residues. The trim removed 1 base at V and 7 bases at J, leaving 3 bases unmatched.

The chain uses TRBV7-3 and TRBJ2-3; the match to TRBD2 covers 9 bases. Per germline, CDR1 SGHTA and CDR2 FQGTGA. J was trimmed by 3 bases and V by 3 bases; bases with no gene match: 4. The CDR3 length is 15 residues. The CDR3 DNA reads TGTGCCAGCAGCTTGACTAGCGGAGAGACAGATACGCAGTATTTT. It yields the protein CASSLTSGETDTQYF.

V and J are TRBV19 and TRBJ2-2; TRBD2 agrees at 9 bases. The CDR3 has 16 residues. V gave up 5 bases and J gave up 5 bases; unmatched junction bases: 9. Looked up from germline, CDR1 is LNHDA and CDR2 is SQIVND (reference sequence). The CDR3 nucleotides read TGTGCCAGTAGTTCAATAGCGGGAGTCGGAACCGGGGAGCTGTTTTTT. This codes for CASSSIAGVGTGELFF.

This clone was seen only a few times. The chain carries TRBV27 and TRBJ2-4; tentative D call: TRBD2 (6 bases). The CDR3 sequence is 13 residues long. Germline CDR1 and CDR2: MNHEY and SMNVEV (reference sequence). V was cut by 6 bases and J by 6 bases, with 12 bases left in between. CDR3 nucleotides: TGTGCCAGCAGCCCCTCCGGGAGAAACATTCAGTACTTC. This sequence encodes CASSPSGRNIQYF.

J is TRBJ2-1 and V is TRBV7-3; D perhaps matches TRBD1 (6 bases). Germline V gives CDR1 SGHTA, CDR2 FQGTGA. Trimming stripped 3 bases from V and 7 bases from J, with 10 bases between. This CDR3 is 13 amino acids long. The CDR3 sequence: CASSFTGPNEQFF. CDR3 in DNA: TGTGCCAGCAGCTTTACAGGGCCTAATGAGCAGTTCTTC. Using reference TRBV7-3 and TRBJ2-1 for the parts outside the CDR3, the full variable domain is GAGVSQTPSNKVTEKGKYVELRCDPISGHTALYWYRQSLGQGPEFLIYFQGTGAADDSGLPNDRFFAVRPEGSVSTLKIQRTERGDSAVYLCASSFTGPNEQFFGPGTRLTVL.

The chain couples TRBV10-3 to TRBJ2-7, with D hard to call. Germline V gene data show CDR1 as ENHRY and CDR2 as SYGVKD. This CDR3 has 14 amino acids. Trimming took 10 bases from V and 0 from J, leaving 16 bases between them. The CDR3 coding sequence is TGTGCCACCAAGACCGACCCTAGCTCCTACGAGCAGTACTTC. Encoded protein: CATKTDPSSYEQYF.

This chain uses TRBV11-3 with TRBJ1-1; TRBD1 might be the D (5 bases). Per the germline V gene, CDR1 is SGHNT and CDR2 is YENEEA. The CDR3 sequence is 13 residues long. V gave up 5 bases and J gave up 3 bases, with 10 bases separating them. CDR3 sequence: CASSRDGDTEAFF. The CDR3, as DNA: TGTGCCAGCAGCCGGGACGGGGACACTGAAGCTTTCTTT.

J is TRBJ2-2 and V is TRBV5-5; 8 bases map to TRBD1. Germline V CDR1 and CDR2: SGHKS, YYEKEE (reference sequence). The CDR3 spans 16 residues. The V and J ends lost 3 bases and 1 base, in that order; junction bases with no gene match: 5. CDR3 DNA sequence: TGTGCCAGCAGCTCCACAGGGACAGGGAACACCGGGGAGCTGTTTTTT. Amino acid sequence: CASSSTGTGNTGELFF.

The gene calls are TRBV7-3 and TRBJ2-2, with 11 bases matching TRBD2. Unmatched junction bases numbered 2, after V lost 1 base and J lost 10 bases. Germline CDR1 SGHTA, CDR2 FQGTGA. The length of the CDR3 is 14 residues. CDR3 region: CASSLIAGGSELFF. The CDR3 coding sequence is TGTGCCAGCAGCTTAATAGCGGGAGGGTCGGAGCTGTTTTTT.

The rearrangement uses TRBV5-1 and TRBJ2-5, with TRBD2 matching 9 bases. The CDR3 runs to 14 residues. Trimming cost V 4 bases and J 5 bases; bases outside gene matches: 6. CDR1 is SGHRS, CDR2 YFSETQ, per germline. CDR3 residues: CASSKVAGAETQYF. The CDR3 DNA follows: TGCGCCAGCAGCAAAGTAGCGGGAGCCGAGACCCAGTACTTC. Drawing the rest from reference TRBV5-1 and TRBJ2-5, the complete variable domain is KAGVTQTPRYLIKTRGQQVTLSCSPISGHRSVSWYQQTPGQGLQFLFEYFSETQRNKGNFPGRFSGRQFSNSRSEMNVSTLELGDSALYLCASSKVAGAETQYFGPGTRLLVL.

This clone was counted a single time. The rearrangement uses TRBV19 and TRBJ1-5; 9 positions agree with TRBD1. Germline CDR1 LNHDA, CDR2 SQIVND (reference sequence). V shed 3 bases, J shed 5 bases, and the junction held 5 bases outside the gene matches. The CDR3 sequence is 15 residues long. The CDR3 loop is CASSIWTGDDQPQHF. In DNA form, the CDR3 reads TGTGCCAGTAGTATCTGGACAGGGGACGATCAGCCCCAGCATTTT. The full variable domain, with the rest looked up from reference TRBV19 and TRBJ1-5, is DGGITQSPKYLFRKEGQNVTLSCEQNLNHDAMYWYRQDPGQGLRLIYYSQIVNDFQKGDIAEGYSVSREKKESFPLTVTSAQKNPTAFYLCASSIWTGDDQPQHFGDGTRLSIL.

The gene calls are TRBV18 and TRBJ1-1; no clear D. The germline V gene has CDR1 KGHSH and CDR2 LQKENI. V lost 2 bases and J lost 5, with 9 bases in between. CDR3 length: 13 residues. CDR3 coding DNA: TGTGCCAGCTCACCATTGTCGGGTACTGAAGCTTTCTTT. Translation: CASSPLSGTEAFF.

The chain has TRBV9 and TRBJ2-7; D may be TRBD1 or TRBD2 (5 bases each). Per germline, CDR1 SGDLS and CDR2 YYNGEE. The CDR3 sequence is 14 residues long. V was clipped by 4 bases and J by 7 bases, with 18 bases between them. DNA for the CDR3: TGTGCCAGCAGCTACCGGGACGCGGAAAAAGAGCAGTACTTC. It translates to CASSYRDAEKEQYF. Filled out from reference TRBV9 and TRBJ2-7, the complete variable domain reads DSGVTQTPKHLITATGQRVTLRCSPRSGDLSVYWYQQSLDQGLQFLIQYYNGEERAKGNILERFSAQQFPDLHSELNLSSLELGDSALYFCASSYRDAEKEQYFGPGTRLTVT.

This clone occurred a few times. CDR3 nucleotide sequence: TGTGCCAGTAGTGACAGGGGGGATCAGCCCCAGCATTTT. Its protein product is CASSDRGDQPQHF. The chain couples TRBV19 to TRBJ1-5; 9 positions match TRBD1. With 5 bases clipped from V and 5 bases from J, the junction kept 1 base outside the gene matches. The CDR3 is 13 residues long. Germline lookup yields CDR1 LNHDA and CDR2 SQIVND (reference sequence).

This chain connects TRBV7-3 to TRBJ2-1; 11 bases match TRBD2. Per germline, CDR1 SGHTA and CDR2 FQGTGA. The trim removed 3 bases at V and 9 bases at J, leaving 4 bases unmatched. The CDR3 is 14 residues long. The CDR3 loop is CASSLGLADGEQFF. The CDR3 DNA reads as TGTGCCAGCAGCTTGGGACTAGCGGACGGTGAGCAGTTCTTC.

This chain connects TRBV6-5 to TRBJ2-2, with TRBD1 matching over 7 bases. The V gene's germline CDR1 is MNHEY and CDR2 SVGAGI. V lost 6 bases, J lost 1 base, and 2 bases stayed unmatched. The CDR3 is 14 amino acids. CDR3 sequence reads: CASRDRKNTGELFF. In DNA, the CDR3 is TGTGCCAGCAGGGACAGGAAGAACACCGGGGAGCTGTTTTTT.

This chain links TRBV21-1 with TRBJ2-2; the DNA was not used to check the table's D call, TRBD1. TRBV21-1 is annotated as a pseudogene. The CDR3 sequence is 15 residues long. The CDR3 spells CASSKGERGTGELFF. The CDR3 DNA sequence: TGTGCCAGCAGCAAGGGTGAAAGGGGCACCGGGGAGCTGTTTTTT.

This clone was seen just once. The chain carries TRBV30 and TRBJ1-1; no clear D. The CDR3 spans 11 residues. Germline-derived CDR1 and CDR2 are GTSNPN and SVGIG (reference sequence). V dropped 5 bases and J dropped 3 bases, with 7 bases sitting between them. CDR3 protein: CAWDLDTEAFF. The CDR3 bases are TGTGCCTGGGACCTGGACACTGAAGCTTTCTTT.